These 11 T cell receptor beta chains came from one sample sequenced in a study of CD8+ T cells in alopecia areata. RNA extraction and reverse transcription yielded cDNA as sequencing template. Method: immunoSEQ multiplex PCR; TCRdb's copy keeps in-frame clones and lacks some. The sample lists hundreds of thousands of clones, about two thirds seen once, with approximately 1.2% in the top ten. Sequences were derived from CD4+ T cells sorted from blood, sampled at week 0. These receptor sequences come from a human donor with alopecia areata.

Here the CDR3 reads CASTEAGAAYEQYF. CDR3 sequence (DNA): TGTGCCAGCACCGAGGCGGGCGCAGCCTACGAGCAGTACTTC. The chain couples TRBV7-9 to TRBJ2-7; possibly TRBD2 for D (5 bases). V was shortened by 7 bases and J by 2 bases, with 15 bases between the two germline ends. Germline loops: CDR1 SEHNR, CDR2 FQNEAQ (reference sequence). The CDR3 covers 14 residues.

This clone appeared a few times. Other DNA sequences of this sample code for an identical CDR3. The chain combines TRBV29-1 with TRBJ2-1, with D possibly TRBD2 on 5 matching bases. The CDR3 covers 11 residues. V dropped 3 bases and J dropped 7 bases, with 7 bases sitting between them. Germline-derived CDR1 and CDR2 are SQVTM and ANQGSEA. The CDR3 loop is CSVDSGNEQFF. The CDR3 bases are TGCAGCGTTGATTCGGGGAATGAGCAGTTCTTC.

The V call is TRBV5-1, the J call TRBJ1-4; D is perhaps TRBD1 (5 bases). This CDR3 has 14 residues. From germline, CDR1 is SGHRS and CDR2 YFSETQ. V dropped 0 bases and J dropped 8 bases, with 11 bases sitting between them. The CDR3 DNA follows: TGCGCCAGCAGCTTGGAAGGGGTTGGAGAAAAACTGTTTTTT. As protein: CASSLEGVGEKLFF.

The chain carries TRBV6-1 and TRBJ2-7; D remains ambiguous. The V and J ends lost 1 base and 7 bases respectively, with 11 bases between them. Germline assignment: CDR1 MNHNS and CDR2 SASEGT. There are 13 residues in the CDR3. The CDR3 loop reads CASSEVSNREQYF. CDR3 coding DNA: TGTGCCAGCAGTGAAGTGAGCAATCGGGAGCAGTACTTC.

The J gene is TRBJ1-1, the V gene TRBV7-3, with D hard to call. The germline gives CDR1 SGHTA, CDR2 FQGTGA. The CDR3 is 13 residues long. Trimming removed 6 bases from V and 0 bases from J, with 8 bases in between. The CDR3 nucleotides are TGTGCCAGCAGTTCACAGATGAACACTGAAGCTTTCTTT. Protein sequence: CASSSQMNTEAFF.

The chain has TRBV18 and TRBJ1-2; 10 bases match TRBD1. The germline CDR1 and CDR2 sequences are KGHSH and LQKENI. The ends lost 1 base at V and 10 bases at J; junction bases unmatched: 9. This CDR3 is 15 amino acids long. The CDR3 protein is CASSPLRGQGNDYTF. DNA for the CDR3: TGTGCCAGCTCACCACTTAGGGGACAGGGGAATGACTACACCTTC.

V and J are TRBV10-2 and TRBJ1-5; a weak D match, TRBD1 (6 bases). The CDR3 totals 16 residues. Looked up from germline, CDR1 is WSHSY and CDR2 is SAAADI. V was cut by 3 bases and J by 3 bases, with 15 bases left in between. Written as DNA, the CDR3 is TGCGCCAGCAGTGAAGTAGGGGGGCAGTTCAATCAGCCCCAGCATTTT. Translated: CASSEVGGQFNQPQHF.

The J gene is TRBJ1-1, the V gene TRBV4-2; D is unclear. V lost 5 bases, J lost 8 bases, and 15 bases lay in between. The CDR3 has 13 amino acids. CDR1 is LGHNA, CDR2 YNFKEQ, per germline. Here the CDR3 DNA reads TGTGCCAGCAGCGCCCCCCCGGAAACCGAAGCTTTCTTT. Residues: CASSAPPETEAFF.

This clone was seen more than once but under ten times. The V gene is TRBV2, the J gene TRBJ1-1; no clear D. V lost 1 base and J lost 5, with 8 bases in between. Germline CDR1 is SNHLY and CDR2 is FYNNEI. The CDR3 spans 13 residues. CDR3 region: CASSEDIGTEAFF. The CDR3 DNA is TGTGCCAGCAGTGAAGACATAGGGACTGAAGCTTTCTTT.

As regards this clone: The junction shows a germline mismatch at one end, possibly a read error. J is TRBJ1-2 and V is TRBV6-1; D not certain. The germline CDR1 and CDR2 sequences are MNHNS and SASEGT. CDR3 size: 14 residues. In DNA form, the CDR3 reads TGTGCCAGCAGGGAAGCAGACAAGTCCTATGGCTACACCTTC. Its protein is CASREADKSYGYTF.

The CDR3 coding sequence is TGTGCCAGCAGCCCACGGGACAGCTCCCGGTGGGTCTATGGCTACACCTTC. Protein product: CASSPRDSSRWVYGYTF. The chain has TRBV9 and TRBJ1-2; 7 bases are shared with TRBD1. Germline V gene sequence: CDR1 SGDLS, CDR2 YYNGEE. There are 17 residues in the CDR3. The J segment lost 4 bases and the V segment lost 4 bases, leaving 16 bases of the junction unmatched. The full variable domain, its missing parts supplied by reference TRBV9 and TRBJ1-2, is DSGVTQTPKHLITATGQRVTLRCSPRSGDLSVYWYQQSLDQGLQFLIQYYNGEERAKGNILERFSAQQFPDLHSELNLSSLELGDSALYFCASSPRDSSRWVYGYTFGSGTRLTVV.